A single sample is the source of the 5 T cell receptor beta chains below, sequenced in a study of T-cell reconstitution after alpha-beta-depleted transplantation in children. Unique molecular identifiers featured in how the TCRbeta library was prepared. TCRdb recomputed calls from the PCR reads with MiXCR, one row per CDR3 protein. The data show over 90,000 distinct CDR3 sequences, with 5% to 6% seen just once and 6.1% held by the top ten. This specimen was PBMCs, mostly from graft donor cells, taken 60 days after TCRalphabeta/CD19-depleted stem cell transplant. All receptors derive from a female patient between 2 and 10 years old who had a stem cell transplant for Fanconi anemia, so the T cells may come from the graft donor.

Ten or more counts support this clonotype. V is TRBV20-1 and J is TRBJ2-3, with 11 bases aligning to TRBD2. Unmatched junction bases numbered 6, after V lost 5 bases and J lost 2 bases. This CDR3 spans 15 amino acids. Per germline, CDR1 DFQATT and CDR2 SNEGSKA (reference sequence). The DNA of the CDR3 is TGCAGTGCTGTAGAGACTAGCGGGATCACAGATACGCAGTATTTT. Translating gives CSAVETSGITDTQYF.

This sequence joins TRBV7-9 and TRBJ1-5; D unresolved. CDR1 is SEHNR, CDR2 FQNEAQ, per germline (reference sequence). CDR3 length: 14 amino acids. The V end was cut by 0 bases, the J end by 4 bases, with 7 bases between. The CDR3 loop is CASSLAGWNQPQHF. The CDR3, as DNA: TGTGCCAGCAGCTTAGCAGGGTGGAATCAGCCCCAGCATTTT.

Of note for this clonotype: A read error may explain this, as a much larger clone is one base away. V usage is TRBV15 and J usage is TRBJ2-5, with D possibly being TRBD2 (6 bases). V dropped 3 bases and J dropped 6 bases, with 17 bases sitting between them. The CDR3 loop spans 15 amino acids. Germline V lookup: CDR1 LNHNV, CDR2 YYDKDF (reference sequence). The CDR3 DNA reads TGTGCCACCAGCAGGGTGACGGGAGCGCAAAAGACCCAGTACTTC. Its protein product is CATSRVTGAQKTQYF. Filled out from reference TRBV15 and TRBJ2-5, the complete variable domain reads DAMVIQNPRYQVTQFGKPVTLSCSQTLNHNVMYWYQQKSSQAPKLLFHYYDKDFNNEADTPDNFQSRRPNTSFCFLDIRSPGLGDTAMYLCATSRVTGAQKTQYFGPGTRLLVL.

This clonotype was observed many times. V gene TRBV4-1 combines with J gene TRBJ2-5; weak D call: TRBD1 (5 bases). In germline, CDR1 is MGHRA, CDR2 YSYEKL. The CDR3 sequence is 14 residues long. Trimming removed 1 base from V and 3 bases from J, with 9 bases in between. For the CDR3, the DNA is TGCGCCAGCAGCCAAGTCAGGGTGGAAGAGACCCAGTACTTC. Amino acids: CASSQVRVEETQYF.

This clonotype was seen only a few times. One junction end disagrees with the germline gene, perhaps due to a read error. The chain employs TRBV12-3 or TRBV12-4 and TRBJ2-7; 7 positions match TRBD1. The CDR3 length is 12 residues. The CDR3 DNA sequence: TGTGCCAGCAGCTCCTCCGACAGGGATAGAAACTTC. Amino acids: CASSSSDRDRNF.